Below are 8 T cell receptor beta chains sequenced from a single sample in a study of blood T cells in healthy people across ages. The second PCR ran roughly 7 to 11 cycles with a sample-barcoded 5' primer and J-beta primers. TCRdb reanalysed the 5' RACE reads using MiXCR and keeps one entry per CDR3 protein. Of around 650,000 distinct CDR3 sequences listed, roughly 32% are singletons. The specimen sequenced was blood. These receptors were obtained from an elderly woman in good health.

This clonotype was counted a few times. CDR3 in amino acids: CAWSVRRAGELFF. The DNA for the CDR3 is TGTGCCTGGAGTGTACGCCGGGCCGGGGAGCTGTTTTTT. The chain uses TRBV30 and TRBJ2-2; D is unresolved. CDR3 size: 13 residues. V was trimmed by 0 bases and J by 6 bases, leaving 8 bases between them. Germline values: CDR1 GTSNPN, CDR2 SVGIG (reference sequence).

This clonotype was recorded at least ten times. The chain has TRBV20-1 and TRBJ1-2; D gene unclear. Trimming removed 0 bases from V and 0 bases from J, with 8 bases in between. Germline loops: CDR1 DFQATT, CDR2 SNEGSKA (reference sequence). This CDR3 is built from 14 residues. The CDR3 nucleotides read TGCAGTGCTAGAGATCTTGCAGCTAACTATGGCTACACCTTC. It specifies CSARDLAANYGYTF.

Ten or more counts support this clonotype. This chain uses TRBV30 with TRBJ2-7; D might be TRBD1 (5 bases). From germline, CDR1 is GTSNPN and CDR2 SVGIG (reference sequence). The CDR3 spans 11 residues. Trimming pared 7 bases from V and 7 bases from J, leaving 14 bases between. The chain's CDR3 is CASSDTSEQYF. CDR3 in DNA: TGTGCCTCCTCGGACACGTCGGAGCAGTACTTC.

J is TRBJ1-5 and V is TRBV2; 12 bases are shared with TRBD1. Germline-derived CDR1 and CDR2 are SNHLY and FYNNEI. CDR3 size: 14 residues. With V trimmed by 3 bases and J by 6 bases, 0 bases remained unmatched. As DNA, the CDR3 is TGTGCCAGCAGTGAGGGACAGGGGGCTCAGCCCCAGCATTTT. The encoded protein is CASSEGQGAQPQHF.

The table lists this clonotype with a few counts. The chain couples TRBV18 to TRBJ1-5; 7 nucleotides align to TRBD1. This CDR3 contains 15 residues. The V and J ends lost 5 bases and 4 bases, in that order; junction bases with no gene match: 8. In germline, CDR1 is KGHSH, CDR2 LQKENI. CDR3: CASSSRQGPNQPQHF. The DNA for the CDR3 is TGTGCCAGCTCATCGCGACAGGGCCCTAATCAGCCCCAGCATTTT.

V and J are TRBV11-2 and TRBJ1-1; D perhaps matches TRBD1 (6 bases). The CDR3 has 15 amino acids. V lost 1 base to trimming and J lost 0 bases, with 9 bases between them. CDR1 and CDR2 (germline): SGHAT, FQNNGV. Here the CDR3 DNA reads TGTGCCAGCAGCTTAGTGGGGGCCTTGAACACTGAAGCTTTCTTT. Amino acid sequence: CASSLVGALNTEAFF.

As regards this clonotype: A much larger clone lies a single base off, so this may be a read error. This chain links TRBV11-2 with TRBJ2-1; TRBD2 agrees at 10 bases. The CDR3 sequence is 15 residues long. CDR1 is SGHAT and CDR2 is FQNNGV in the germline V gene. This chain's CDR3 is CVSSLAGGRMNEQFF. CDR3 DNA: TGTGTCAGCAGCTTAGCGGGGGGCAGGATGAATGAGCAGTTCTTC.

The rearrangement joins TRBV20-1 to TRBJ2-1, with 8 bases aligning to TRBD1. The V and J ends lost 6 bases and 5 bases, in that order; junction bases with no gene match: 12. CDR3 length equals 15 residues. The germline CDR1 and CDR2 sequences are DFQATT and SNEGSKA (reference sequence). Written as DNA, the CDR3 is TGCAGTGCCAGTGCTAACAGGGGGTTGGACAATGAGCAGTTCTTC. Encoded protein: CSASANRGLDNEQFF.